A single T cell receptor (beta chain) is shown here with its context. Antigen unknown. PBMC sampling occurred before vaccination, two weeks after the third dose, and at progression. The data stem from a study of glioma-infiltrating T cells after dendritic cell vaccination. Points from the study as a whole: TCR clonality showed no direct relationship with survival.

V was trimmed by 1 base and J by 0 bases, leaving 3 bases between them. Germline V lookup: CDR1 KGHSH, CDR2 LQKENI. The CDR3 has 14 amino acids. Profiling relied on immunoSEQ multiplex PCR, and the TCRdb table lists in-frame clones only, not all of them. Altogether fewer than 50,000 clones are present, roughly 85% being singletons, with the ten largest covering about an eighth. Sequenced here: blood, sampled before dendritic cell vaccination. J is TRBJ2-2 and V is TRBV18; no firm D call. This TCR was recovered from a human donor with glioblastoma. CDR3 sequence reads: CASSPRPNTGELFF. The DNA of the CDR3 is TGTGCCAGCTCACCACGGCCGAACACCGGGGAGCTGTTTTTT.